What follows describes a single T cell receptor (beta chain). This record comes from a study of T cell changes during pregnancy in multiple sclerosis. This table comes from immunoSEQ multiplex PCR, and its TCRdb copy is limited to in-frame clones, with some not included. The data hold about 38,000 clones, with around 90% observed a single time. This CDR3 has 14 amino acids. Trimming stripped 4 bases from V and 1 base from J, with 11 bases between. Germline values: CDR1 SGHDT, CDR2 YYEEEE. The TCR sequence derives from a female donor in good health, enrolled as a control in a pregnancy study. Sample: CD4+ T cells from peripheral blood mononuclear cells, taken after pregnancy. The chain recombines TRBV5-6 with TRBJ1-1; D remains ambiguous. The CDR3 reads CASSRGYGNTEAFF. The CDR3, as DNA: TGTGCCAGCAGCCGCGGTTATGGGAACACTGAAGCTTTCTTT.